These T cell receptor beta chains were read from a single sample in a study of shared clonotypes between healthy human individuals. Profiled with immunoSEQ multiplex PCR; TCRdb holds only in-frame clones, not every one. The sample carries a few million clones, 85% to 95% recorded once. Sequenced input: naive CD4+ T cells sorted from blood. These receptors all come from a man aged 18 to 29 in good health. CDR3s include the opening cysteine and the closing phenylalanine or tryptophan. The D gene is left open where the match is weak. Expanded clones get a size class; other rows say once, few or many, or leave the size out.

d_call	v_call	clone_size	j_call	cdr3_aa	cdr3_nt
.	TRBV6-1	.	TRBJ1-5	CASIGETASNQPQHF	TGTGCCAGCATAGGAGAGACAGCTAGCAATCAGCCCCAGCATTTT
.	TRBV6-1	once	TRBJ1-1	CASSEARPGFEAFF	TGTGCCAGCAGTGAAGCGCGACCCGGGTTTGAAGCTTTCTTT
TRBD1	TRBV2	.	TRBJ1-1	CASRPIMGQGNTEAFF	TGTGCCAGCAGGCCGATCATGGGACAGGGAAACACTGAAGCTTTCTTT
TRBD2	TRBV5-5	once	TRBJ2-5	CASSWGTSGVQETQYF	TGTGCCAGCAGCTGGGGGACTAGCGGCGTCCAAGAGACCCAGTACTTC
TRBD1	TRBV18	.	TRBJ1-6	CASSGGQGSVILLHF	TGTGCCAGCTCCGGGGGACAGGGGAGCGTAATCCTCCTCCACTTT
TRBD2	TRBV28	once	TRBJ2-3	CASRSGGAGTDTQYF	TGTGCCAGCAGGAGCGGGGGGGCTGGCACAGATACGCAGTATTTT
TRBD1	TRBV11-2	.	TRBJ2-5	CASSLVVAGGPKRETQYF	TGTGCCAGCAGCTTAGTGGTCGCAGGGGGCCCCAAACGGGAGACCCAGTACTTC
.	TRBV10-3	few	TRBJ1-5	CAISEGGSNQPQHF	TGTGCCATCAGTGAAGGGGGAAGCAATCAGCCCCAGCATTTT
.	TRBV5-1	.	TRBJ2-5	CASSLPRPAGETQYF	TGCGCCAGCAGCTTACCGAGACCCGCAGGGGAGACCCAGTACTTC
.	TRBV28	.	TRBJ1-5	CASKLLSNQPQHF	TGTGCCAGCAAATTACTAAGCAATCAGCCCCAGCATTTT
.	TRBV5-1	once	TRBJ1-4	CASSFGMGSEKLFF	TGCGCCAGCAGCTTCGGGATGGGGAGTGAAAAACTGTTTTTT
TRBD2	TRBV5-1	.	TRBJ2-7	CASSPGTSGNYEQYF	TGCGCCAGCAGTCCAGGGACTAGCGGAAACTACGAGCAGTACTTC
TRBD1	TRBV30	.	TRBJ1-4	CAWSDLGQGAREKLFF	TGTGCCTGGAGTGACCTAGGACAGGGGGCAAGAGAAAAACTGTTTTTT
TRBD2	TRBV5-5	.	TRBJ2-7	CASSLGLAGPYEQYF	TGTGCCAGCAGTCTGGGACTAGCGGGTCCCTACGAGCAGTACTTC
TRBD2	TRBV18	.	TRBJ2-3	CASSTRLAGATDTQYF	TGTGCCAGCTCAACGCGACTAGCGGGGGCCACAGATACGCAGTATTTT
.	TRBV7-9	.	TRBJ1-1	CASSVQDRTAFF	TGTGCCAGCAGCGTCCAGGACCGAACTGCTTTCTTT
.	TRBV5-1	.	TRBJ1-5	CASSLEGADQPQHF	TGCGCCAGCAGCTTGGAAGGGGCGGATCAGCCCCAGCATTTT
.	TRBV6-1	.	TRBJ2-7	CASSEIGLTEQYF	TGTGCCAGCAGTGAAATCGGGTTGACCGAGCAGTACTTC
.	TRBV28	.	TRBJ1-1	CASSEYRAGTEAFF	TGTGCCAGCAGTGAATACAGGGCAGGCACTGAAGCTTTCTTT
TRBD2	TRBV29-1	.	TRBJ2-5	CSVESGLAALRGETQYF	TGCAGCGTTGAGAGCGGACTAGCGGCCCTTCGGGGAGAGACCCAGTACTTC
.	TRBV18	.	TRBJ2-5	CASSPMWGEETQYF	TGTGCCAGCTCACCCATGTGGGGGGAAGAGACCCAGTACTTC
.	TRBV27	.	TRBJ2-7	CASSRQVTYEQYF	TGTGCCAGCAGCAGACAGGTGACCTACGAGCAGTACTTC
TRBD1	TRBV19	.	TRBJ1-2	CASSTRDRKVPIYGYTF	TGTGCCAGTAGTACCCGGGACAGAAAAGTGCCGATCTATGGCTACACCTTC
.	TRBV5-1	once	TRBJ2-1	CASSLIQGSYNEQFF	TGCGCCAGCAGCTTAATACAAGGCTCCTACAATGAGCAGTTCTTC
.	TRBV11-3	.	TRBJ1-4	CASSLLGFATNEKLFF	TGTGCCAGCAGCTTACTCGGATTTGCAACTAATGAAAAACTGTTTTTT
.	TRBV30	.	TRBJ1-5	CAWSASVYQPQHF	TGTGCCTGGAGCGCGTCCGTTTATCAGCCCCAGCATTTT
TRBD1	TRBV5-5	.	TRBJ1-2	CASSLGGQGRGYTF	TGTGCCAGCAGCTTGGGCGGACAGGGTCGGGGCTACACCTTC